Shown below are 18 T cell receptor beta chains from a single sample sequenced in a study of blood T cell repertoires in COVID-19. Sequenced by immunoSEQ multiplex PCR; TCRdb stores in-frame clones only, minus some. The sample contains more than 35,000 clones, about 85% of which appear only once. The sample comprised peripheral blood. The receptors shown here come from an elderly woman with acute or convalescent COVID-19.

The chain carries TRBV5-5 and TRBJ1-5; D might be TRBD1 (6 bases). The germline V gene encodes CDR1 SGHKS and CDR2 YYEKEE (reference sequence). With 2 bases removed from V and 5 bases from J, the gap between germline ends came to 11 bases. The CDR3 is 14 residues long. CDR3 coding DNA: TGTGCCAGCAGCTTACCTGGGGGCGATCAGCCCCAGCATTTT. This codes for CASSLPGGDQPQHF.

The chain carries TRBV6-6 and TRBJ1-4; 8 nucleotides align to TRBD1. Germline CDR1 is MNHNY and CDR2 is SVGAGI (reference sequence). The trim removed 3 bases at V and 7 bases at J, leaving 7 bases unmatched. The CDR3 consists of 15 residues. CDR3 sequence (DNA): TGTGCCAGCAGTTATCCAGGGGGCGCGGGTGAAAAACTGTTTTTT. This sequence encodes CASSYPGGAGEKLFF.

The chain uses TRBV3-1 (or the pseudogene TRBV3-2) and TRBJ2-5; D is possibly TRBD1 (6 bases). This CDR3 is 15 amino acids long. The germline V and J ends were trimmed by 3 bases and 5 bases, with 16 bases remaining between them. Looked up from germline, CDR1 is LGHDT and CDR2 is YNNKEL (reference sequence). The DNA of the CDR3 is TGTGCCAGCAGCCACCTATGGGACACTGGGGAGACCCAGTACTTC. Its protein product is CASSHLWDTGETQYF.

The chain combines TRBV2 with TRBJ1-5, with D hard to call. Trimming removed 5 bases at V and 4 bases at J, with 12 bases between. The CDR3 consists of 14 residues. The V gene's germline CDR1 is SNHLY and CDR2 FYNNEI. The CDR3 protein is CASSNQNSNQPQHF. The DNA for the CDR3 is TGTGCCAGCAGTAACCAAAACAGTAATCAGCCCCAGCATTTT.

The chain has TRBV7-2 and TRBJ2-2; 11 positions agree with TRBD2. Germline lookup yields CDR1 SGHTA and CDR2 FQGNSA. This CDR3 region has 15 residues. V trimming: 6 bases; J trimming: 5 bases; junction bases outside the gene matches: 5. In DNA form, the CDR3 reads TGTGCCAGCAGTTATAGCGGGGGGGCGACCGGGGAGCTGTTTTTT. It is translated as CASSYSGGATGELFF.

This chain uses TRBV14 with TRBJ2-5, with 10 positions matching TRBD1. The CDR3 extends over 17 amino acids. Germline loops: CDR1 SGHDN, CDR2 FVKESK. The V gene end was trimmed by 4 bases and the J gene end by 1 base; junction bases not matched to a gene: 9. The CDR3: CASSRDRGFLSQETQYF. DNA of the CDR3: TGTGCCAGCAGCCGGGACAGGGGATTCCTATCCCAAGAGACCCAGTACTTC.

V gene TRBV6-5 combines with J gene TRBJ2-1; TRBD2 agrees at 8 bases. The CDR3 extends over 14 amino acids. The germline V gene encodes CDR1 MNHEY and CDR2 SVGAGI. J lost 1 base, V lost 6 bases, and 2 bases had no gene match. The CDR3 protein is CASSTGGSYNEQFF. The DNA of the CDR3 is TGTGCCAGCAGCACGGGGGGGTCCTACAATGAGCAGTTCTTC.

The chain is built from TRBV4-3 and TRBJ1-2; possibly TRBD1 for D (6 bases). The CDR3 contains 14 residues. Germline CDR1 is LGHNA and CDR2 is YSLEER. The V gene lost 0 bases and the J gene lost 3 bases, with 8 bases spanning the gap. CDR3 sequence: CASSQEQGDYGYTF. Here the CDR3 DNA reads TGCGCCAGCAGCCAAGAACAGGGAGACTATGGCTACACCTTC.

V is TRBV19 and J is TRBJ2-2, with 9 nucleotides matching TRBD1. V was pared by 4 bases and J by 0 bases, with 3 bases of the junction left unmatched. This CDR3 spans 16 amino acids. Germline V CDR1 and CDR2: LNHDA, SQIVND (reference sequence). The CDR3 nucleotides are TGTGCCAGTAGTACAACAGGGGGCTCGAACACCGGGGAGCTGTTTTTT. Amino acid sequence: CASSTTGGSNTGELFF.

This clone was found a few times. This chain connects TRBV9 to TRBJ1-4; no clear D gene. There are 15 residues in the CDR3. Germline values: CDR1 SGDLS, CDR2 YYNGEE. V lost 4 bases and J 7 bases, leaving 17 bases between the germline ends. The CDR3 loop reads CASSLTVGEGEKLFF. CDR3 in DNA: TGTGCCAGCAGCCTTACCGTAGGTGAGGGTGAAAAACTGTTTTTT.

This clone was recorded once. The chain carries TRBV30 and TRBJ1-1, with 7 bases that match TRBD1. V lost 2 bases and J lost 1; bases outside the gene matches: 1. Germline assignment: CDR1 GTSNPN and CDR2 SVGIG (reference sequence). The length of the CDR3 is 13 residues. CDR3 DNA: TGTGCCTGGAGTAGGGGGCCGAACACTGAAGCTTTCTTT. This sequence encodes CAWSRGPNTEAFF. Combining the CDR3 with reference TRBV30 and TRBJ1-1 gives the whole variable domain SQTIHQWPATLVQPVGSPLSLECTVEGTSNPNLYWYRQAAGRGLQLLFYSVGIGQISSEVPQNLSASRPQDRQFILSSKKLLLSDSGFYLCAWSRGPNTEAFFGQGTRLTVV.

The chain uses TRBV7-3 and TRBJ2-5; 7 bases fit TRBD2. Germline V gene lookup returns CDR1 SGHTA and CDR2 FQGTGA. Germline trimming cut 6 bases from V and 5 bases from J; bases unmatched to any gene: 12. This CDR3 region has 15 residues. The CDR3 reads CASSPDPVGGETQYF. DNA for the CDR3: TGTGCCAGCAGTCCCGACCCGGTCGGGGGGGAGACCCAGTACTTC.

V usage is TRBV2 and J usage is TRBJ2-5; possibly TRBD2 for D (6 bases). Deletions cut 8 bases from V and 5 bases from J, with 15 bases between. Per the germline V gene, CDR1 is SNHLY and CDR2 is FYNNEI. CDR3 length equals 13 residues. The CDR3 spells CASSWDSEETQYF. The CDR3, as DNA: TGTGCCAGCTCCTGGGACTCCGAGGAGACCCAGTACTTC.

The chain combines TRBV19 with TRBJ2-2; TRBD2 matches at 10 bases. The germline V gene encodes CDR1 LNHDA and CDR2 SQIVND (reference sequence). The CDR3 sequence is 14 residues long. V was pared by 8 bases and J by 6 bases, with 6 bases of the junction left unmatched. CDR3 region: CASFTSGDPGELFF. DNA for the CDR3: TGTGCCAGTTTTACTAGCGGGGACCCCGGGGAGCTGTTTTTT.

The chain is built from TRBV5-4 and TRBJ1-1; 7 bases align to TRBD1. Germline-derived CDR1 and CDR2 are SGHNT and YYREEE (reference sequence). The CDR3 consists of 14 residues. The ends lost 2 bases at V and 9 bases at J; junction bases unmatched: 10. The DNA for the CDR3 is TGTGCCAGCAGCTTCGGGACAGTCACGCGGAAAGCTTTCTTT. It is translated as CASSFGTVTRKAFF.

This clone was seen more than once but under ten times. The gene calls are TRBV10-1 and TRBJ1-4; D possibly corresponds to TRBD1 (6 bases). CDR3 length: 14 amino acids. The germline V gene has CDR1 WNHNN and CDR2 SYGVQD (reference sequence). Deletions cut 3 bases from V and 5 bases from J, with 10 bases between. The CDR3 is CASSDGTKNEKLFF. The CDR3 bases are TGCGCCAGCAGTGATGGGACAAAGAATGAAAAACTGTTTTTT.

The gene calls are TRBV11-2 and TRBJ1-4; tentatively, D is TRBD1 (6 bases). The ends were cut back, 3 bases at V and 3 bases at J, with 14 bases in the middle. The CDR3 consists of 16 residues. Germline V gene lookup returns CDR1 SGHAT and CDR2 FQNNGV. In DNA, the CDR3 is TGTGCCAGCAGCTTCTCGACCAGGGGTTCTAATGAAAAACTGTTTTTT. This encodes CASSFSTRGSNEKLFF.

This chain uses TRBV5-1 with TRBJ1-1; D perhaps matches TRBD1 (5 bases). Germline values: CDR1 SGHRS, CDR2 YFSETQ. This CDR3 is 14 amino acids long. V lost 4 bases and J lost 0, with 10 bases in between. The CDR3 region is CASSRGTMNTEAFF. Here the CDR3 DNA reads TGCGCCAGCAGCCGCGGGACGATGAACACTGAAGCTTTCTTT. The whole variable domain, remainder taken from reference TRBV5-1 and TRBJ1-1, is KAGVTQTPRYLIKTRGQQVTLSCSPISGHRSVSWYQQTPGQGLQFLFEYFSETQRNKGNFPGRFSGRQFSNSRSEMNVSTLELGDSALYLCASSRGTMNTEAFFGQGTRLTVV.